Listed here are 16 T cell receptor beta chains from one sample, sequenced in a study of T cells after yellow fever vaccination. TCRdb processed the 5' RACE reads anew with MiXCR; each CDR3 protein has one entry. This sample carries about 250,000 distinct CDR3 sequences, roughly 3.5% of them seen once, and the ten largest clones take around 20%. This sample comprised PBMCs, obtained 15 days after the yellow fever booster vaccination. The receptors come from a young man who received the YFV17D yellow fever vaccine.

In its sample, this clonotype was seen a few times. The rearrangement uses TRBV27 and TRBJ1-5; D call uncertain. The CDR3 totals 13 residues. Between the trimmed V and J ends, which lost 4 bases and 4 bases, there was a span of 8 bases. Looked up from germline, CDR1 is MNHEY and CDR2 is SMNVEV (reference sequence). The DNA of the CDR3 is TGTGCCAGCAGTTCCGGCAGGAATCAGCCCCAGCATTTT. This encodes CASSSGRNQPQHF.

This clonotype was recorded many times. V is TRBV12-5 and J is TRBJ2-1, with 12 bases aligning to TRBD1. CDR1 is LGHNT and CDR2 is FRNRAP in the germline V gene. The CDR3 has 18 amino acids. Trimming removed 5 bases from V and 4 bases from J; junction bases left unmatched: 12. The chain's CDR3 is CASGPGQGAMGAYNEQFF. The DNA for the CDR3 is TGTGCTAGTGGTCCGGGACAGGGGGCGATGGGGGCATACAATGAGCAGTTCTTC.

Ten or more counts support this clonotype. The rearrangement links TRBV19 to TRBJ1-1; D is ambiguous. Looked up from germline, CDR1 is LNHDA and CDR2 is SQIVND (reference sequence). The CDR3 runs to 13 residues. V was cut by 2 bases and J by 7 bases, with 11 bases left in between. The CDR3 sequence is CASSILVPREAFF. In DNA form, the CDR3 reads TGTGCCAGTAGTATACTAGTCCCGCGTGAAGCTTTCTTT.

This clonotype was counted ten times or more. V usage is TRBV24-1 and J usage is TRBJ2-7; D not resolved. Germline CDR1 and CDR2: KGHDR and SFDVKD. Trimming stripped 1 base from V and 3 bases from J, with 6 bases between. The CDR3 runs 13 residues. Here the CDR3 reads CATSDFSVYEQYV. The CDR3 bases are TGTGCCACCAGTGATTTTTCGGTCTACGAGCAGTACGTC.

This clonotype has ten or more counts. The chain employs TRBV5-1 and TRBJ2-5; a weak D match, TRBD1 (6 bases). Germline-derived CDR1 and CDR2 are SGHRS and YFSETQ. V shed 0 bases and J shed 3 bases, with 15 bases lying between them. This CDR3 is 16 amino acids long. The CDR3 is CASSLADSLGEETQYF. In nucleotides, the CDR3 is TGCGCCAGCAGCTTGGCGGACAGCCTCGGGGAAGAGACCCAGTACTTC.

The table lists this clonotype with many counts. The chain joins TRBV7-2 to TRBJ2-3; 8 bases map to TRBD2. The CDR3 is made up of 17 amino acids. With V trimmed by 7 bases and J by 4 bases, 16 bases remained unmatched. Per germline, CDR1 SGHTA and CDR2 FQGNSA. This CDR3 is CASTKRGLGGGADTQYF. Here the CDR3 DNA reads TGTGCCAGCACCAAAAGGGGACTAGGAGGAGGCGCAGATACGCAGTATTTT.

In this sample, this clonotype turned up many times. The CDR3 protein is CASSAAGPWVGNEQFF. The CDR3 region has the DNA TGCGCCAGCAGCGCGGCGGGCCCCTGGGTGGGTAATGAGCAGTTCTTC. The chain has TRBV4-1 and TRBJ2-1; D might be TRBD2 (5 bases). The CDR3 contains 16 residues. V lost 5 bases, J lost 7 bases, and 21 bases lay in between. The V gene's germline CDR1 is MGHRA and CDR2 YSYEKL.

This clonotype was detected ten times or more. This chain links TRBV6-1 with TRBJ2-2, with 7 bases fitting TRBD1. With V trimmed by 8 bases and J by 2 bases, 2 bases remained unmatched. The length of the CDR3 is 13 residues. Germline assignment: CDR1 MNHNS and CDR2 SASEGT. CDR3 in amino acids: CASGTDNTGELFF. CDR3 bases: TGTGCCAGCGGGACAGATAACACCGGGGAGCTGTTTTTT.

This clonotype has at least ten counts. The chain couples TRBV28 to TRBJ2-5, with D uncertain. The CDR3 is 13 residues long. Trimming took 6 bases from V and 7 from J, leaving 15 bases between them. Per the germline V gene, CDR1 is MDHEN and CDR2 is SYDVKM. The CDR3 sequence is CASSPGRPGTQYF. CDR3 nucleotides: TGTGCCAGCAGCCCCGGACGGCCAGGGACCCAGTACTTC.

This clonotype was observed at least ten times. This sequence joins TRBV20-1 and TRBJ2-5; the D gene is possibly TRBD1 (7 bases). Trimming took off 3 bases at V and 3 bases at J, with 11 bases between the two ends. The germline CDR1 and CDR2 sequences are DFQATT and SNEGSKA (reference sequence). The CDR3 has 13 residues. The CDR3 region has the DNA TGCAGTGCTAGGGAGGGGGCCGAAGAGACCCAGTACTTC. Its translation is CSAREGAEETQYF.

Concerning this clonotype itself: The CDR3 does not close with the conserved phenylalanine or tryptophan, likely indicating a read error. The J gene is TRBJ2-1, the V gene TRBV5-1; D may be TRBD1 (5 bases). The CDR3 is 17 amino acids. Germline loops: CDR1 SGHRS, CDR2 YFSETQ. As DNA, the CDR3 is TGCGCCTGCAGCTTGGACACACAGAGGCTACTTTACAATGAGCAGTTCTTG. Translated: CACSLDTQRLLYNEQFL.

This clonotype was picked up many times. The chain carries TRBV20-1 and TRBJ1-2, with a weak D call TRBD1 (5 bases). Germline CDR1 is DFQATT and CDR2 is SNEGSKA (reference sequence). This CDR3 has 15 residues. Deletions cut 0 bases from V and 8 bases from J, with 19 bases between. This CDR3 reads CSARDAGTIWRGYTF. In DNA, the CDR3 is TGCAGTGCTAGAGACGCCGGGACCATTTGGAGAGGCTACACCTTC.

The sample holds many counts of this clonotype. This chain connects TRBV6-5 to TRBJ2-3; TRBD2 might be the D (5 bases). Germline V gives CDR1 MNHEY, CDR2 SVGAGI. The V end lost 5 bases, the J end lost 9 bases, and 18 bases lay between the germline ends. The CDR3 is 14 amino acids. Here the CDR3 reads CASSPPTILATQYF. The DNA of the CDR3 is TGTGCCAGCAGTCCACCGACTATCTTGGCGACGCAGTATTTT.

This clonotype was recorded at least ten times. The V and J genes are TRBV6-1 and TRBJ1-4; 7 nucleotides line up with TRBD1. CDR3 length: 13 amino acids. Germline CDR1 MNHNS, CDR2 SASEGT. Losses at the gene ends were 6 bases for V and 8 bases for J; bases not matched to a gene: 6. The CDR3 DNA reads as TGTGCCAGCAGGAGGGGACAGCACGAAAAACTGTTTTTT. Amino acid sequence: CASRRGQHEKLFF.

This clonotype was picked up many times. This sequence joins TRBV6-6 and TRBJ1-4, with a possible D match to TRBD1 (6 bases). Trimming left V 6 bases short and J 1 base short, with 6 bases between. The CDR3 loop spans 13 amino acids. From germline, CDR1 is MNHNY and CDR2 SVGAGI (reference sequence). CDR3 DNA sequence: TGTGCCAGCAGACAGGGAACTAATGAAAAACTGTTTTTT. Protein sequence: CASRQGTNEKLFF.

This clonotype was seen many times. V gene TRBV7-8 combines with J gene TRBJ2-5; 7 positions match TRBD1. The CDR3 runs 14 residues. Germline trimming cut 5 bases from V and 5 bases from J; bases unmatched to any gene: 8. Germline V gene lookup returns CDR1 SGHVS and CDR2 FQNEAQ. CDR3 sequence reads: CASSPRGLGETQYF. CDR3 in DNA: TGTGCCAGCAGCCCAAGGGGGCTCGGGGAGACCCAGTACTTC.